One and the same sample provided the 30 T cell receptor beta chains below, sequenced in a study of T cell repertoires in aging, cancer and after chemotherapy. Rearranged V-D-J TRB sequences were amplified with a mixed TRB-A/B primer pool. TCRdb independently ran MiXCR on the multiplex PCR reads; one entry per CDR3 protein. The sample has roughly 2,600 distinct CDR3 sequences; 52% are singletons. TCR beta rearrangements were amplified from peripheral blood genomic DNA. Sequencing was performed on blood. These TCRs come from a human donor with a blood cancer. The donor label of this sample is uncertain.

The rearrangement uses TRBV27 and TRBJ2-7, with a weak D call TRBD1 (6 bases). The ends were cut back, 3 bases at V and 2 bases at J, with 8 bases in the middle. Germline assignment: CDR1 MNHEY and CDR2 SMNVEV (reference sequence). This CDR3 has 13 amino acids. CDR3 nucleotides: TGTGCCAGCAGTTTCCGACAGGCCTACGAGCAGTACTTC. This encodes CASSFRQAYEQYF.

This clonotype is deemed medium-sized (0.01 to 0.1%). This chain joins TRBV11-2 and TRBJ2-7; possibly TRBD1 for D (5 bases). The V gene lost 5 bases and the J gene lost 2 bases, with 13 bases spanning the gap. The CDR3 has 14 residues. Germline V gene data show CDR1 as SGHAT and CDR2 as FQNNGV. CDR3 coding DNA: TGTGCCAGCAGCCCGCGTTGGGGCCCCTACGAGCAGTACTTC. This translates into CASSPRWGPYEQYF. The entire variable domain, with the rest obtained from reference TRBV11-2 and TRBJ2-7, is as follows: EAGVAQSPRYKIIEKRQSVAFWCNPISGHATLYWYQQILGQGPKLLIQFQNNGVVDDSQLPKDRFSAERLKGVDSTLKIQPAKLEDSAVYLCASSPRWGPYEQYFGPGTRLTVT.

This clonotype came up a few times. V is TRBV11-1 and J is TRBJ2-1; weak D call: TRBD1 (6 bases). This CDR3 comprises 14 residues. CDR1 is SGHAT and CDR2 is FQDESV in the germline V gene (reference sequence). V lost 5 bases to trimming and J lost 5 bases, with 13 bases between them. CDR3 amino acids: CASSLGQRNNEQFF. The CDR3 nucleotides are TGTGCCAGCAGCCTCGGACAGAGAAACAATGAGCAGTTCTTC.

The genes are TRBV5-6 and TRBJ1-4, with TRBD1 as a possible D gene (5 bases). The CDR3 totals 15 residues. Trimming removed 1 base at V and 6 bases at J, with 13 bases between. Per germline, CDR1 SGHDT and CDR2 YYEEEE. CDR3 sequence reads: CASSLRQLRYEKLFF. For the CDR3, the DNA is TGTGCCAGCAGCTTGAGACAGTTGCGATATGAAAAACTGTTTTTT. The full variable domain, completed using reference TRBV5-6 and TRBJ1-4, is DAGVTQSPTHLIKTRGQQVTLRCSPKSGHDTVSWYQQALGQGPQFIFQYYEEEERQRGNFPDRFSGHQFPNYSSELNVNALLLGDSALYLCASSLRQLRYEKLFFGSGTQLSVL.

The chain combines TRBV11-3 with TRBJ2-3; D ambiguous. Looked up from germline, CDR1 is SGHNT and CDR2 is YENEEA. The CDR3 totals 12 residues. V was shortened by 5 bases and J by 6 bases, with 9 bases between the two germline ends. This CDR3 is CASSAQWDTQYF. DNA of the CDR3: TGTGCCAGCAGCGCCCAATGGGATACGCAGTATTTT.

This clonotype was recorded a few times. This chain uses TRBV6-6 with TRBJ1-1; TRBD1 is a possible D gene (5 bases). V lost 2 bases, J lost 8 bases, and 6 bases lay in between. The CDR3 consists of 11 residues. Germline V gives CDR1 MNHNY, CDR2 SVGAGI (reference sequence). CDR3 DNA: TGTGCCAGCAGTTACGGGGGAGAAGCTTTCTTT. It specifies CASSYGGEAFF.

This clonotype is labeled medium-sized. The V gene is TRBV7-2, the J gene TRBJ2-3, with D maybe TRBD1 (6 bases). The CDR3 runs to 19 residues. Per the germline V gene, CDR1 is SGHTA and CDR2 is FQGNSA. Deletions cut 4 bases from V and 2 bases from J, with 25 bases between. CDR3 in DNA: TGTGCCAGCAGCTCGCCACACCGGTCAGGGGCAGGGCCCACAGATACGCAGTATTTT. It is translated as CASSSPHRSGAGPTDTQYF.

This chain connects TRBV5-5 to TRBJ2-1, with a tentative D call TRBD1 (5 bases). CDR1 SGHKS and CDR2 YYEKEE come from the germline V gene (reference sequence). The CDR3 totals 14 residues. Deletions cut 4 bases from V and 3 bases from J, with 11 bases between. The CDR3 reads CASSSRALYNEQFF. The CDR3 DNA sequence: TGTGCCAGCAGCAGCAGGGCACTCTACAATGAGCAGTTCTTC.

The chain combines TRBV6-2 or TRBV6-3 with TRBJ1-1, with D hard to call. V lost 6 bases to trimming and J lost 0 bases, with 5 bases between them. The CDR3 contains 12 residues. The germline V gene has CDR1 MNHEY and CDR2 SVGEGT. CDR3 DNA: TGTGCCAGCAGAATTCTGAACACTGAAGCTTTCTTT. The encoded protein is CASRILNTEAFF.

For the CDR3, the DNA is TGTGCCAGCAGTTACTCGAGGTCGACTGCGGGGTCACCCCTCCACTTT. Amino acids: CASSYSRSTAGSPLHF. The chain is built from TRBV6-5 and TRBJ1-6; the D is unclear. CDR1 and CDR2 from the germline V gene are MNHEY and SVGAGI. The CDR3 totals 16 residues. V shed 0 bases and J shed 10 bases, with 16 bases lying between them.

This chain uses TRBV29-1 with TRBJ1-1, with 10 bases lining up with TRBD1. Germline CDR1 SQVTM, CDR2 ANQGSEA. The CDR3 covers 15 residues. J gave up 4 bases and V 0 bases, and 5 bases lay outside the gene matches. CDR3 in DNA: TGCAGCGTTGAAGATCTGGACAGGGGGTCCACTGAAGCTTTCTTT. Translation gives CSVEDLDRGSTEAFF.

V gene TRBV7-6 combines with J gene TRBJ1-2; D is undetermined. Trimming removed 5 bases at V and 9 bases at J, with 19 bases between. This CDR3 is built from 14 residues. Per germline, CDR1 SGHVS and CDR2 FNYEAQ. CDR3 in amino acids: CASSPTGSGYSYTF. The CDR3 bases are TGTGCCAGCAGCCCCACGGGGTCCGGATATAGCTACACCTTC.

In this sample, this clonotype is large. The CDR3 DNA follows: TGTGCCAGTAGTATCGACAGCGTGAACACTGAAGCTTTCTTT. Amino acid sequence: CASSIDSVNTEAFF. This chain links TRBV19 with TRBJ1-1; TRBD1 might be the D (5 bases). This CDR3 comprises 14 residues. V lost 3 bases, J lost 0 bases, and 8 bases lay in between. Germline CDR1 is LNHDA and CDR2 is SQIVND (reference sequence).

The CDR3: CASSILTASTDTQYF. The CDR3 DNA sequence: TGTGCCAGTAGTATACTAACAGCTAGCACAGATACGCAGTATTTT. The chain uses TRBV19 and TRBJ2-3, with no clear D. CDR1 and CDR2 (germline): LNHDA, SQIVND (reference sequence). CDR3 length equals 15 residues. Trimming took 2 bases from V and 0 from J, leaving 9 bases between them.

This clonotype was observed a handful of times. V usage is TRBV10-3 and J usage is TRBJ1-4; no clear D. The CDR3 is 14 residues long. V lost 5 bases to trimming and J lost 0 bases, with 7 bases between them. Germline assignment: CDR1 ENHRY and CDR2 SYGVKD. CDR3 in DNA: TGTGCCATCAGTCCAGGATCAACTAATGAAAAACTGTTTTTT. This gives the protein CAISPGSTNEKLFF.

By share, this clonotype counts as medium-sized. CDR3 sequence (DNA): TGTGCCAGCACCGGGACAGGGGGCCCGGCTAACTATGGCTACACCTTC. The encoded protein is CASTGTGGPANYGYTF. The V call is TRBV7-2, the J call TRBJ1-2, with 12 bases matching TRBD1. The CDR3 has 16 amino acids. Unmatched junction bases numbered 6, after V lost 7 bases and J lost 0 bases. Germline values: CDR1 SGHTA, CDR2 FQGNSA. The complete variable domain, with remaining parts taken from reference TRBV7-2 and TRBJ1-2, reads GAGVSQSPSNKVTEKGKDVELRCDPISGHTALYWYRQSLGQGLEFLIYFQGNSAPDKSGLPSDRFSAERTGGSVSTLTIQRTQQEDSAVYLCASTGTGGPANYGYTFGSGTRLTVV.

On this clonotype itself: The junction shows a germline mismatch at one end, possibly a read error. The chain uses TRBV6-5 and TRBJ2-3; D gene unclear. Germline V gives CDR1 MNHEY, CDR2 SVGAGI. This CDR3 region has 14 residues. CDR3 sequence reads: CATSDPTYTDTQYF. CDR3 bases: TGTGCCACCAGTGACCCGACATACACAGATACGCAGTATTTT.

This clonotype was counted a few times. The gene calls are TRBV15 and TRBJ2-5; 11 bases are shared with TRBD2. Losses at the gene ends were 1 base for V and 5 bases for J; bases not matched to a gene: 6. This CDR3 has 16 residues. Germline CDR1 is LNHNV and CDR2 is YYDKDF (reference sequence). CDR3 nucleotide sequence: TGTGCCACCAGCAGAGCATCTAGCGGGGGGAAGGAGACCCAGTACTTC. Translation: CATSRASSGGKETQYF.

The CDR3 DNA follows: TGTGCCAGCAGCGATGGCTGGACCGGGGAGCTGTTTTTT. Protein product: CASSDGWTGELFF. The J gene is TRBJ2-2, the V gene TRBV5-4; D call uncertain. In germline, CDR1 is SGHNT, CDR2 YYREEE (reference sequence). The CDR3 contains 13 residues. With 4 bases removed from V and 5 bases from J, the gap between germline ends came to 9 bases.

This clonotype is large. The rearrangement uses TRBV7-9 and TRBJ2-3; no clear D. The CDR3 runs 15 residues. Germline assignment: CDR1 SEHNR and CDR2 FQNEAQ (reference sequence). V lost 2 bases to trimming and J lost 2 bases, with 11 bases between them. The CDR3 is CASSLPLPATDTQYF. CDR3 bases: TGTGCCAGCAGCTTACCCCTGCCTGCCACAGATACGCAGTATTTT.

The chain combines TRBV29-1 with TRBJ2-3; 7 bases are a match to TRBD2. With 6 bases clipped from V and 0 bases from J, the junction kept 6 bases outside the gene matches. There are 14 residues in the CDR3. Germline CDR1 is SQVTM and CDR2 is ANQGSEA. DNA for the CDR3: TGCAGCGTGGGGTCTAGCGGAAGCACAGATACGCAGTATTTT. It encodes CSVGSSGSTDTQYF.

The rearrangement joins TRBV5-4 to TRBJ2-3, with unresolved D. Germline values: CDR1 SGHNT, CDR2 YYREEE (reference sequence). The V end was cut by 1 base, the J end by 0 bases, with 6 bases between. This CDR3 has 14 amino acids. The CDR3 loop reads CASSLSDSTDTQYF. In nucleotides, the CDR3 is TGTGCCAGCAGCTTGAGTGACAGCACAGATACGCAGTATTTT.

This clonotype is large (0.1 to 1%) in the sample. The chain has TRBV10-3 and TRBJ2-2, with 10 bases aligning to TRBD2. Looked up from germline, CDR1 is ENHRY and CDR2 is SYGVKD. The CDR3 is made up of 16 amino acids. The V segment lost 0 bases and the J segment 6 bases; nucleotides outside the gene matches: 4. CDR3 DNA sequence: TGTGCCATCAGTGAGTCTAGCGGGAGGTTATCCGGGGAGCTGTTTTTT. Protein product: CAISESSGRLSGELFF.

In this sample, this clonotype turned up a few times. V gene TRBV7-2 combines with J gene TRBJ2-3; D might be TRBD2 (6 bases). Germline CDR1 is SGHTA and CDR2 is FQGNSA. Trimming removed 2 bases at V and 4 bases at J, with 10 bases between. The CDR3 consists of 14 residues. In DNA, the CDR3 is TGTGCCAGCAGCTTATCCAGGGACTCAGATACGCAGTATTTT. Translating gives CASSLSRDSDTQYF.

This clonotype ranks as medium-sized. This chain links TRBV20-1 with TRBJ2-2, with 9 bases aligning to TRBD1. Germline CDR1 and CDR2: DFQATT and SNEGSKA (reference sequence). The CDR3 consists of 16 residues. V trimming: 2 bases; J trimming: 6 bases; junction bases outside the gene matches: 10. For the CDR3, the DNA is TGCAGTGCTAGACTACAGGGGGCAGGGAGAGCCGGGGAGCTGTTTTTT. This sequence encodes CSARLQGAGRAGELFF.

The sample holds a few counts of this clonotype. The chain employs TRBV5-1 and TRBJ2-5; the match to TRBD2 covers 14 bases. CDR1 SGHRS and CDR2 YFSETQ come from the germline V gene. The CDR3 has 16 amino acids. V trimming: 4 bases; J trimming: 4 bases; junction bases outside the gene matches: 6. CDR3 sequence: CASSGLAGGVRETQYF. DNA of the CDR3: TGCGCCAGCAGCGGACTAGCGGGAGGTGTGAGAGAGACCCAGTACTTC. The complete variable domain, with remaining parts taken from reference TRBV5-1 and TRBJ2-5, reads KAGVTQTPRYLIKTRGQQVTLSCSPISGHRSVSWYQQTPGQGLQFLFEYFSETQRNKGNFPGRFSGRQFSNSRSEMNVSTLELGDSALYLCASSGLAGGVRETQYFGPGTRLLVL.

This chain connects TRBV20-1 to TRBJ1-2; 7 bases are a match to TRBD1. After removal of 4 bases from V and 2 bases from J, the junction contained 13 bases not matched to a gene. This CDR3 contains 16 residues. Germline V gene data show CDR1 as DFQATT and CDR2 as SNEGSKA (reference sequence). The CDR3: CSATQFSGRGNYGYTF. CDR3 DNA: TGCAGTGCTACGCAGTTTTCAGGCAGGGGGAACTATGGCTACACCTTC.

This clonotype was recorded once. The chain couples TRBV15 to TRBJ1-5; no clear D gene. V lost 3 bases and J lost 6, with 24 bases in between. The CDR3 length is 18 residues. Germline V gives CDR1 LNHNV, CDR2 YYDKDF (reference sequence). In nucleotides, the CDR3 is TGTGCCACCAGCAGGGACCGCCGGGCAATCGCGAAGGTTCAGCCCCAGCATTTT. Translating it yields CATSRDRRAIAKVQPQHF.

In DNA form, the CDR3 reads TGTGCCAGCAGTCGGGGCGTGAACACCGGGGAGCTGTTTTTT. It is translated as CASSRGVNTGELFF. V gene TRBV6-5 combines with J gene TRBJ2-2; the D call may be TRBD1 or TRBD2 (5 bases each). Trimming pared 5 bases from V and 1 base from J, leaving 8 bases between. Per germline, CDR1 MNHEY and CDR2 SVGAGI. This CDR3 comprises 14 residues.

This clonotype was observed a handful of times. The CDR3: CASSHPDRLAKNIQYF. DNA for the CDR3: TGTGCCAGCAGCCACCCGGACAGGCTAGCCAAAAACATTCAGTACTTC. The chain combines TRBV11-1 with TRBJ2-4; the match to TRBD1 covers 7 bases. In germline, CDR1 is SGHAT, CDR2 FQDESV (reference sequence). V gave up 5 bases and J gave up 0 bases; unmatched junction bases: 7. This CDR3 spans 16 amino acids. Based on the CDR3 plus reference TRBV11-1 and TRBJ2-4, the full variable domain is EAEVAQSPRYKITEKSQAVAFWCDPISGHATLYWYRQILGQGPELLVQFQDESVVDDSQLPKDRFSAERLKGVDSTLKIQPAELGDSAMYLCASSHPDRLAKNIQYFGAGTRLSVL.